This is a list of T cell receptor beta chains from one sample in a study of blood T cell repertoires in COVID-19. TCRdb's copy holds only in-frame clones and misses some; the assay was immunoSEQ multiplex PCR. This table has approximately 50,000 clones, over 80% appearing once. Sequenced sample: peripheral blood. The receptors stem from a human donor in a cohort sampled during active COVID-19. Both conserved end residues are part of each CDR3. D genes are given only for firm matches.

.,TRBV19,TRBJ2-7,CASSTPTVPYEQYF,TGTGCCAGTAGTACTCCGACAGTCCCCTACGAGCAGTACTTC
TRBD2,TRBV7-3,TRBJ2-3,CASSRPLAGGPDTQYF,TGTGCCAGCAGCCGCCCACTAGCGGGGGGCCCAGATACGCAGTATTTT
.,TRBV30,TRBJ2-7,CAWSGYLASTEQYF,TGTGCCTGGAGTGGCTACCTAGCATCCACCGAGCAGTACTTC
.,TRBV4-3,TRBJ1-2,CASSQDGSYGYTF,TGCGCCAGCAGCCAAGATGGCAGTTATGGCTACACCTTC
.,TRBV6-5,TRBJ2-1,CASSYSPVYNEQFF,TGTGCCAGCAGTTACTCCCCGGTCTACAATGAGCAGTTCTTC
.,TRBV18,TRBJ2-6,CASSPTNNIGANVLTF,TGTGCCAGCTCACCAACAAACAATATTGGGGCCAACGTCCTGACTTTC
TRBD2,TRBV15,TRBJ2-5,CATSRDSGGAETQYF,TGTGCCACCAGCAGAGATAGCGGGGGGGCAGAGACCCAGTACTTC
.,TRBV12-3/TRBV12-4,TRBJ2-1,CASNTAYNEQFF,TGTGCCAGCAACACAGCATACAATGAGCAGTTCTTC
.,TRBV5-4,TRBJ2-1,CASSGPSFGQFF,TGTGCCAGCAGCGGTCCTAGTTTTGGCCAGTTCTTC
.,TRBV4-1,TRBJ2-1,CASSQVAVRGIGGTRIYEQFF,TGCGCCAGCAGCCAAGTGGCCGTTAGGGGAATCGGAGGGACCCGGATCTATGAGCAGTTCTTC
TRBD1,TRBV9,TRBJ2-2,CASSVGDRVAGELFF,TGTGCCAGCAGCGTAGGGGACAGGGTTGCCGGGGAGCTGTTTTTT